This TCR beta chain was identified in a study of shared clonotypes between healthy human individuals. Whole-study context: Samples came from a couple of female and a few male donors aged 18 to 49. Findings and limits, study-wide: Rarefaction indicated that sorted-subset sequencing remained incomplete although depth was large.

As regards this clone: Its antigen is unknown.

Clones were sequenced by immunoSEQ multiplex PCR, and TCRdb holds only the in-frame ones, with some missing. The profile shows roughly 2.5 million clones, approximately 92% of them singletons. This CDR3 region has 12 residues. The V end lost 10 bases, the J end lost 0 bases, and 10 bases lay between the germline ends. Germline V gene lookup returns CDR1 ENHRY and CDR2 SYGVKD. Division of CD4+ cells produced a CD45RA+ naive subset and a CD45RA-negative memory subset. The TCR originated in a man aged 18 to 30 in good health. This chain connects TRBV10-3 to TRBJ2-7, with D perhaps TRBD1 (5 bases). Sequencing was done on a sample of naive CD4+ T cells sorted from blood. Noted subset: CD45RA+ positively selected. CDR3 bases: TGTGCCACCTCGGACACCTCCTACGAGCAGTACTTC. Translated, it gives CATSDTSYEQYF.